The subject of this entry is one T cell receptor beta chain. There is no known antigen for this receptor. No much larger clonotype is one base removed from it; base qualities were not supplied. The data derive from a study of T cell responses to AZD1222 COVID-19 vaccine (dated by TCRdb to the early 2020s). Study-wide context: A total of 230 to 250 trial participants underwent TCR sequencing, of whom about 200 received two doses of AZD1222 and some 26 received two doses of the MenACWY control vaccine. Trial participants were enrolled by age into subgroups of 18-55, 56-69 and 70-plus years, and roughly 160, 29 and 62 TCR-sequenced participants, respectively, were included in these subgroups.

Taken from cysteine to phenylalanine, the CDR3 has 16 residues. Only the CDR3 DNA stays, 48 bases, in frame from base 1. CDR1 and CDR2 (SNHLY, FYNNEI) derive from the germline V gene. Trimmed from V: 8 bases; trimmed from J: 2 bases; junction bases lacking a gene match: 6. The sample's time point label, decoded: about 28 days (+/-7) after the second vaccine dose. AZD1222 recipients whose second dose came at about 4 weeks and those whose second dose came at about 12 weeks were combined into one group, since spike-specific TCR depth and breadth did not differ between the two schedules. Samples from vaccinated people were obtained from the UK trials COV001 and COV002, which included a single-blind randomized controlled phase 2/3 trial of AZD1222 (ChAdOx1 nCoV-19) in healthy adults. For TCRbeta chain sequencing, PBMC samples from trial participants were taken at day 0 and at day 28 after the second dose.

The CDR3 regions of human TCRbeta chains were analyzed by immunosequencing. Regarding the original processing steps: Repertoire TCRs were matched against a reference library of SARS-CoV-2-specific TCRs generated with the MIRA antigen-specificity platform. Breadth was defined as the fraction of unique TCRs that were SARS-CoV-2-associated, and depth was defined as the fraction of total T cells that were SARS-CoV-2-associated. Using the MIRA data, every spike-specific TCR was mapped to the spike region that the TCR reacted to and assigned to either a CD4 or a CD8 class. Log10-transformed breadth and depth values were compared by one-way ANOVA with Sidak's multiple comparisons tests. TCRdb re-hosts the immuneACCESS table, in-frame sequences only. Its copies lack some clones; in the studies checked, an unresolved V gene accounts for under half of them, and the cause for the rest is not known. The V and J calls and clone size are taken from that table; D and trimming were inferred from the DNA. The sample records about 110,000 clones, about 90% of which are singletons. The top ten hold around 4.6% of the sample.

Points the paper makes about the study in general: Conclusions about previously exposed vaccinees are limited because only a handful of AZD1222 recipients were SARS-CoV-2 seropositive at baseline. Most participants were white British and females outnumbered males, and the authors suggested that clonal diversity may have been underestimated. Reportedly, close to half of the unique spike-specific TCRs recognized epitopes lying outside the regions that are mutated in the B.1.351 and B.1.1.7 variants. The 56-69-year group was small, and its depth increase did not reach significance, likely because of low power. Vaccine-associated CD4 TCRs spanned the whole spike protein, with dominant responses in regions 160-218 and 743-854. After two AZD1222 doses, both the breadth and the depth of spike-specific TCRs were significantly higher than at day 0 and than in MenACWY recipients. Because no samples from the day 14 peak response were available, repertoires could be characterized only after the peak T cell response.

This chain joins TRBV2 to TRBJ2-3; 14 of the junction bases match TRBD2. This sample comprised peripheral blood, obtained 28 days after the second AZD1222 dose. This clonotype originated in an adult who received the AZD1222 COVID-19 vaccine. The DNA sequence is as follows: TGTGCCAGCCGGGGGACTAGCGGGGGCCCCACAGATACGCAGTATTTT. It encodes CASRGTSGGPTDTQYF. Outside the CDR3, residues come from the reference TRBV2 and TRBJ2-3 proteins, so the full variable domain is: EPEVTQTPSHQVTQMGQEVILRCVPISNHLYFYWYRQILGQKVEFLVSFYNNEISEKSEIFDDQFSVERPDGSNFTLKIRSTKLEDSAMYFCASRGTSGGPTDTQYFGPGTRLTVL.